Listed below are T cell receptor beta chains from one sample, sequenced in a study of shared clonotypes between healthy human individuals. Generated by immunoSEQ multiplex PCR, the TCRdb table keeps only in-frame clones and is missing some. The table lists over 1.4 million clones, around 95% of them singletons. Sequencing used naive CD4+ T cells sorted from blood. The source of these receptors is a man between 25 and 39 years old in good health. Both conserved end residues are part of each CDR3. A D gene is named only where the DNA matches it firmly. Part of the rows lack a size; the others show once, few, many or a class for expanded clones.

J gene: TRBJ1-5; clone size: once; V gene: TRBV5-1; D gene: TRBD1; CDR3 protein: CASSPAPGQINQPQHF; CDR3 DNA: TGCGCCAGCAGTCCTGCCCCGGGACAGATCAATCAGCCCCAGCATTTT
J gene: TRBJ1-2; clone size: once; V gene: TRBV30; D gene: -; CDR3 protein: CAWITSSVGYTF; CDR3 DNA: TGTGCCTGGATTACTAGTAGCGTTGGCTACACCTTC
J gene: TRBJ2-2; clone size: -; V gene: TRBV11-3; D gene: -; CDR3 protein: CASSQENTGELFF; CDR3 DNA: TGTGCCAGCAGCCAGGAGAACACCGGGGAGCTGTTTTTT
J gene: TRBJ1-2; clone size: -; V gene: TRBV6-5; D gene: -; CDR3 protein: CASSRDPARDGYTF; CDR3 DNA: TGTGCCAGCAGTCGGGACCCCGCGAGGGATGGCTACACCTTC
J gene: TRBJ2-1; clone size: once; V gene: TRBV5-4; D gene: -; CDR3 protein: CASSLGTTNNEQFF; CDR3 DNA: TGTGCCAGCAGCTTGGGGACTACTAACAATGAGCAGTTCTTC
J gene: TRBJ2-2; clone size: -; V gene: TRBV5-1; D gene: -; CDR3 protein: CASSLALRLSANTGELFF; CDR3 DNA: TGCGCCAGCAGCTTGGCCCTGAGACTATCCGCGAACACCGGGGAGCTGTTTTTT
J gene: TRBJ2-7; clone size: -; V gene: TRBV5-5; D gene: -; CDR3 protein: CASSPGHVTAGYEQYF; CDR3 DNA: TGTGCCAGTAGCCCAGGTCATGTGACGGCAGGCTACGAGCAGTACTTC
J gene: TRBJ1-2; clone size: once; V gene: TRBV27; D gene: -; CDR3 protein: CASSFYVAGLGSYGYTF; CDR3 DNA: TGTGCCAGCAGTTTTTATGTGGCAGGCCTTGGCTCCTATGGCTACACCTTC
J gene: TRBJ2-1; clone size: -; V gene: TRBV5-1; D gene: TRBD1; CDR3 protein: CASSPTGEWNEQFF; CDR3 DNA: TGCGCCAGCAGCCCGACAGGGGAATGGAATGAGCAGTTCTTC
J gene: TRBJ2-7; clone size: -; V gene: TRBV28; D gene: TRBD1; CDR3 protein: CASSLLQGKPEQYF; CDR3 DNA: TGTGCCAGCAGTTTGCTACAGGGGAAACCCGAGCAGTACTTC
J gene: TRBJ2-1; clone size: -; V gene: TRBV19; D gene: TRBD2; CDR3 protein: CASSRSSGSSYNEQFF; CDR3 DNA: TGTGCCAGTAGTCGTTCTAGCGGGAGTTCCTACAATGAGCAGTTCTTC
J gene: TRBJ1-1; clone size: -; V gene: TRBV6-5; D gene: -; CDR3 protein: CASTKGFPGTEAFF; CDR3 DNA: TGTGCCAGCACCAAAGGGTTCCCGGGCACTGAAGCTTTCTTT
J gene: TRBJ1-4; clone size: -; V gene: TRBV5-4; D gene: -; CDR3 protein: CASSLIGGELFF; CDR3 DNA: TGTGCCAGCAGCTTGATAGGCGGGGAACTGTTTTTT
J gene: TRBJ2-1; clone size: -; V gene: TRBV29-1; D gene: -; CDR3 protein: CSVQEGDGRGIYYNEQFF; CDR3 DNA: TGCAGCGTCCAGGAGGGGGACGGCAGGGGGATCTACTACAATGAGCAGTTCTTC
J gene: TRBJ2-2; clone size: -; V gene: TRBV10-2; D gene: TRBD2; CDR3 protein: CATSDSRLAGHTGELFF; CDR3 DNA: TGCGCCACCTCAGACTCTCGACTAGCGGGTCACACCGGGGAGCTGTTTTTT
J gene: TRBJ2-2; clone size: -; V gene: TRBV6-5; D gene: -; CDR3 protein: CASSYFRNTGELFF; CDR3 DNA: TGTGCCAGCAGTTATTTCAGGAACACCGGGGAGCTGTTTTTT
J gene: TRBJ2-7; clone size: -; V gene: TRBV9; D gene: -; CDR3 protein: CASSVGAPPPYEQYF; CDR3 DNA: TGTGCCAGCAGCGTAGGGGCGCCGCCCCCCTACGAGCAGTACTTC
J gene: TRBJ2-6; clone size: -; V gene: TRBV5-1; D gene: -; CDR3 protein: CASSLHQPSGANVLTF; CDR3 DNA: TGCGCCAGCAGCTTGCACCAGCCCTCTGGGGCCAACGTCCTGACTTTC
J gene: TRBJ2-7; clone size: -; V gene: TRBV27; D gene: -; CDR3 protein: CASSLGAPYEQYF; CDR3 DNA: TGTGCCAGCAGTTTGGGGGCCCCCTACGAGCAGTACTTC
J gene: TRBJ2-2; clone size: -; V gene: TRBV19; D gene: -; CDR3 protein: CASSPVVGTGELFF; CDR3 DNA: TGTGCCAGTAGTCCGGTGGTTGGCACCGGGGAGCTGTTTTTT
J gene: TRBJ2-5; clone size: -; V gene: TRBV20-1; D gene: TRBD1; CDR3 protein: CSAGQGETQYF; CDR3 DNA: TGCAGTGCCGGACAGGGAGAGACCCAGTACTTC
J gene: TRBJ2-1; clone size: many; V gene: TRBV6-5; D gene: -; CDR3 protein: CASSYTQGNEQFF; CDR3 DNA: TGTGCCAGCAGTTACACACAAGGGAATGAGCAGTTCTTC
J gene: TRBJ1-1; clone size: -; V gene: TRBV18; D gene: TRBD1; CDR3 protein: CASSPKGTGGIGTEAFF; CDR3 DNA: TGTGCCAGCTCACCAAAGGGGACAGGGGGCATTGGCACTGAAGCTTTCTTT
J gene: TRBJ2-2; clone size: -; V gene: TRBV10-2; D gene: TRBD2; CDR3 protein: CASSDLIQRDGLFF; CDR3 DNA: TGCGCCAGCAGTGATTTGATCCAGCGGGATGGGCTGTTTTTT
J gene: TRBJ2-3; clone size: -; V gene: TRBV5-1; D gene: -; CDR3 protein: CASSLHTDTQYF; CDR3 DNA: TGCGCCAGCAGCTTACACACAGATACGCAGTATTTT
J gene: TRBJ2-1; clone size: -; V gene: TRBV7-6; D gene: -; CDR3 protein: CASSLAPGQGGQFF; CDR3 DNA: TGTGCCAGCAGCTTAGCGCCCGGGCAGGGCGGGCAGTTCTTC
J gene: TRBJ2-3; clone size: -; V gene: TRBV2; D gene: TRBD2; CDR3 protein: CASSGGEGDTQYF; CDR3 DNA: TGTGCCAGCAGTGGAGGGGAGGGAGATACGCAGTATTTT
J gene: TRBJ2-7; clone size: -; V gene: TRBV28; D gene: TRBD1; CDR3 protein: CASTLPGQVPYEQYF; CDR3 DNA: TGTGCCAGCACCCTACCGGGACAGGTCCCTTACGAGCAGTACTTC
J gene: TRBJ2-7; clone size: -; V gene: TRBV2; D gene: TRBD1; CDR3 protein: CASSEARTGVGEQYF; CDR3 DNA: TGTGCCAGCAGTGAAGCGCGGACAGGAGTTGGCGAGCAGTACTTC
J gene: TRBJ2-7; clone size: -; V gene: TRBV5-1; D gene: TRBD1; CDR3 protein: CASSPGDRGNEQYF; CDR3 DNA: TGCGCCAGCAGCCCCGGAGACAGGGGTAACGAGCAGTACTTC
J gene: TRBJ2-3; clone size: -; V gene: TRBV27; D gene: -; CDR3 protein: CASSSSDSNWGGTDTQYF; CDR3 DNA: TGTGCCAGCAGTTCGTCGGACAGTAACTGGGGTGGCACAGATACGCAGTATTTT
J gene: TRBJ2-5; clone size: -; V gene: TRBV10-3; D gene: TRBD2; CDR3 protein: CAISGTLAGVARETQYF; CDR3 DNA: TGTGCCATCAGTGGCACCTTAGCGGGAGTCGCCCGAGAGACCCAGTACTTC
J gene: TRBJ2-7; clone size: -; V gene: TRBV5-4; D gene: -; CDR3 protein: CASSLSGRSSYEQYF; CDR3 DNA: TGTGCCAGCAGCTTGAGTGGGAGGAGCTCCTACGAGCAGTACTTC
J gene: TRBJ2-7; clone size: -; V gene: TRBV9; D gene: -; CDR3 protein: CASSPRGTGREQYF; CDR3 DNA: TGTGCCAGCAGCCCGAGAGGTACAGGGCGCGAGCAGTACTTC
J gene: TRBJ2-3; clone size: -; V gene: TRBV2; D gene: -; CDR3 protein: CAEGTDTQYF; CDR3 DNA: TGTGCAGAAGGGACAGATACGCAGTATTTT
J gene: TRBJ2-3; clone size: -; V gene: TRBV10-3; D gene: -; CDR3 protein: CAISNTGDTQYF; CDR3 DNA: TGTGCCATCAGCAACACCGGGGATACGCAGTATTTT
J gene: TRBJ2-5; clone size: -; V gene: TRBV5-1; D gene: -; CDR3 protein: CASSLGRQETQYF; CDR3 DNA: TGCGCCAGCAGCTTGGGTCGACAAGAGACCCAGTACTTC
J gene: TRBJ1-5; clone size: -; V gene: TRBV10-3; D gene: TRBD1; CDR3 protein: CASRGGQGDQPQHF; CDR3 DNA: TGTGCCAGCCGTGGTGGCCAGGGGGATCAGCCCCAGCATTTT
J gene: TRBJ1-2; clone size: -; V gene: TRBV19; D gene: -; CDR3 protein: CASSPPTGKANYGYTF; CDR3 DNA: TGTGCCAGTAGTCCTCCGACGGGAAAAGCTAACTATGGCTACACCTTC
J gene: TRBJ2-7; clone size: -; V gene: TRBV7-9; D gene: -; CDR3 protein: CASSENPYEQYF; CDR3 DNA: TGTGCCAGCAGCGAAAACCCTTACGAGCAGTACTTC
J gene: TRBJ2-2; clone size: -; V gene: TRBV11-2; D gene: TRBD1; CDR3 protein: CASSHRGGNTGELFF; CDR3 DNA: TGTGCCAGCAGCCACAGGGGCGGGAACACCGGGGAGCTGTTTTTT
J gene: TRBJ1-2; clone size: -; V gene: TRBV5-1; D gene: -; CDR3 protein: CASSPGGPGLGYTF; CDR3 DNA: TGCGCCAGCAGCCCCGGGGGACCAGGTCTTGGCTACACCTTC
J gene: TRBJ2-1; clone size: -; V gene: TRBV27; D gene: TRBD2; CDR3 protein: CASSFLTSGAYNEQFF; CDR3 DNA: TGTGCCAGCAGTTTCCTGACTAGCGGGGCCTACAATGAGCAGTTCTTC
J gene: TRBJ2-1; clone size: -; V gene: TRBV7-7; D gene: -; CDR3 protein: CASSLALGADEQFF; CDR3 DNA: TGTGCTAGCAGCTTAGCGCTGGGGGCGGATGAGCAGTTCTTC
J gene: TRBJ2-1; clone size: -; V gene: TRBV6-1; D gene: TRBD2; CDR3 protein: CASSATSGSSNEQFF; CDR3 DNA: TGTGCCAGCAGTGCGACTAGCGGGAGTTCAAATGAGCAGTTCTTC
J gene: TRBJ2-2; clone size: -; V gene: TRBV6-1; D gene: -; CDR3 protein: CASSERADGELFF; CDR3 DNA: TGTGCCAGCAGTGAAAGGGCGGACGGGGAGCTGTTTTTT
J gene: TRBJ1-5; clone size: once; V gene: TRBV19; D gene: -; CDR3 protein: CASSMSDNQPQHF; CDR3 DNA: TGTGCCAGTAGTATGTCCGATAATCAGCCCCAGCATTTT
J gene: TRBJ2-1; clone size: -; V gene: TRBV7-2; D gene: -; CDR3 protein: CASSLAIQVNEQFF; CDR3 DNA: TGTGCCAGCAGCTTAGCTATACAGGTTAATGAGCAGTTCTTC
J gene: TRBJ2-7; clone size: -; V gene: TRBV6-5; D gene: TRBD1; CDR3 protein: CASSYLKGGSYEQYF; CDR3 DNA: TGTGCCAGCAGTTACTTAAAAGGGGGCTCTTACGAGCAGTACTTC
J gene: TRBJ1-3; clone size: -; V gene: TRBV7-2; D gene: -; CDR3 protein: CASSPIGRGLSGNTIYF; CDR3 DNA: TGTGCCAGCAGCCCTATCGGGAGAGGGCTCTCTGGAAACACCATATATTTT
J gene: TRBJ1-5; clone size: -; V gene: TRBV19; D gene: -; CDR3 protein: CASSMGTGNQPQHF; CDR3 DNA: TGTGCCAGTAGTATGGGTACGGGGAATCAGCCCCAGCATTTT
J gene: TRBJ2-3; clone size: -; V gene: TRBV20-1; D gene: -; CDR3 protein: CSARDGFKYF; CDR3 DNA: TGCAGTGCTAGGGACGGCTTCAAGTATTTT